This TCR beta chain was observed in a study of blood T cells in healthy people across ages (dated by TCRdb to 2014 to 2015). Regarding the study in general: In model experiments, roughly one uniquely barcoded TCR beta cDNA molecule per two T cells was captured by template switching. Donors were grouped into four age groups: young (average roughly 15 years), middle-aged (39), aged (around 60) and long-lived (over 80). To avoid experimental bias, donors of different ages were randomly spread across the sequencing lanes. For two donors (one aged 18 to 29 and one aged 80 or older), the study analyzed two additional independent replicas of 1 million unique cDNA reads from the same blood draw. To track age-related changes in TCR beta repertoire diversity, the study relied on deep sequencing normalized with unique cDNA molecular identifiers. What the authors observed across the whole study: Because profiling used bulk unsorted PBMCs, naive and antigen-experienced compartments could not be compared conclusively. Estimates of total diversity based on one million sequenced T cells were considered lower bounds and underestimates. The CMV infection status of donors was not known, potentially confounding age-related changes in expanded clonotypes. Compared with the aged group, the long-lived group had more naive CD4+ T cells, fewer expanded clones and increased TCR diversity, suggesting age selection. Observed TCR beta diversity per million T cells fell roughly linearly with age, and a significant reduction was already apparent by age around 40. There was a strong correlation between observed TCR beta diversity and the percentage of naive T cells measured by flow cytometry.

The receptor library was made with 5' RACE. The sequencer was an Illumina HiSeq 2500. A second PCR of roughly 7 to 11 cycles was performed with a sample-barcoded 5' primer and a J-beta primer mix. Each TCR beta cDNA molecule received a unique molecular identifier from a template-switch 5' adaptor carrying 12 random nucleotides. Each sample yielded at least 2.5 million CDR3-containing paired-end reads. First-strand cDNA was synthesized from all RNA with the Mint cDNA synthesis kit, primed by a TRBC-specific oligonucleotide. After uracil-DNA glycosylase treatment, a first 18-cycle PCR used universal primers M1SS and BC2_uni_R on all cDNA. Per the original workflow: For normalization, 1 million high-quality reads, each with a distinct molecular identifier, were randomly selected from each sample. Instead of being binned into consensus sequences, reads with shared molecular identifiers were discarded. MiTCR, run with a Q25 quality threshold and the strictest error-elimination algorithm, handled CDR3 identification, clonotype clustering and error correction. A nonparametric unseen species model with Euler transformation was used to estimate lower-bound total TCR beta diversity. TCRdb redid the processing of the public reads, applying fastp at Q25 and MiXCR, and retained in-frame beta chains. When rows share a CDR3 protein, they turn into one entry using the most common DNA and genes. TCRdb's processing, not the study's, gives the V and J calls here. The sample yields roughly 1,300,000 distinct CDR3 sequences; roughly 59% were counted once. The ten largest clones capture over 6.5% of the sample.

The germline V and J ends show losses of 4 bases and 8 bases respectively, and no gene match explains 8 bases of the junction. The CDR3 spans 14 residues, from the cysteine through the phenylalanine. Just CDR3 DNA is preserved here, 42 bases in frame from base 1. The germline V gene specifies MNHEY as CDR1 and SVGAGI as CDR2. The sample holds a few counts of this clonotype. Its antigen target is currently unknown. Base qualities are not recorded, but no much larger clone differs from it by a single base. Systemically healthy Caucasian individuals from Russia, about 38 in total and aged roughly 6 to 95 years, were included as donors. Each donor gave 8 to 10 milliliters of peripheral blood, collected into EDTA-treated Vacutainer tubes. PBMCs were isolated by Ficoll-Paque density-gradient centrifugation, with at least 6 million obtained per sample. Trizol reagent was used to extract total RNA from the PBMCs, yielding at least 5.5 micrograms per sample. For every donor, flow cytometry on a PBMC aliquot measured the percentage of naive CD45RAhigh/CD27high T cells.

This receptor was taken from a man younger than 35 in good health. The chain couples TRBV6-5 to TRBJ1-2; 9 bases in the junction line up with TRBD1. The sample consisted of blood. The DNA is TGTGCCAGCAGTTTTACACAGGGGGCCATCGGCTACACCTTC. Its protein reads: CASSFTQGAIGYTF.